This TCR beta chain came from a study of CD8+ T cells in alopecia areata. Background on the study: Oral tofacitinib (5 to 10 mg twice daily) was administered to treated patients. Study-wide results and limits: Only one nonresponder was present, which leaves the link between baseline CD8+ expansion and response uncertain. Mice gave a clearer picture of TCR sharing than patients did, possibly for HLA-related reasons.

This CDR3 has 15 residues. The trim removed 7 bases at V and 7 bases at J, leaving 7 bases unmatched. Germline V CDR1 and CDR2: MNHEY, SMNVEV (reference sequence). Described treatment: oral pan-JAK inhibitor, 5-10 mg twice daily. It was cDNA, reverse transcribed from extracted RNA, that served as the sequencing template. Here immunoSEQ multiplex PCR was the method, and the copy in TCRdb shows in-frame clones only, minus some. The data show 90,000 to 130,000 clones, around three fifths seen once. On this clone: Its antigen remains unknown.

The receptor was isolated from a human donor with alopecia areata. This chain joins TRBV27 and TRBJ2-1; the match to TRBD2 covers 13 bases. Source: CD8+ T cells sorted from blood, taken at week 24, from a patient treated with tofacitinib. Here the CDR3 reads CASKTSGGASNEQFF. The CDR3 DNA is TGTGCCAGCAAAACTAGCGGGGGGGCTTCAAATGAGCAGTTCTTC.